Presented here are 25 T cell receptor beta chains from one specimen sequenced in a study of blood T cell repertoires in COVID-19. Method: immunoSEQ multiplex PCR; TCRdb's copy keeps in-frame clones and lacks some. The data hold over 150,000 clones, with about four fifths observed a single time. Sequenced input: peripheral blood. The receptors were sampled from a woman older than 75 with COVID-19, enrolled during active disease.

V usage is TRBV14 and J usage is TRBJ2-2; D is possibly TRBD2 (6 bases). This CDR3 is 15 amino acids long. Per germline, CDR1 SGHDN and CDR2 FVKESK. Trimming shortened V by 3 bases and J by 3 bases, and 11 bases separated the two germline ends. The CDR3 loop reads CASSQRRGDTGELFF. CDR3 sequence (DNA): TGTGCCAGCAGCCAGAGGAGGGGAGACACCGGGGAGCTGTTTTTT.

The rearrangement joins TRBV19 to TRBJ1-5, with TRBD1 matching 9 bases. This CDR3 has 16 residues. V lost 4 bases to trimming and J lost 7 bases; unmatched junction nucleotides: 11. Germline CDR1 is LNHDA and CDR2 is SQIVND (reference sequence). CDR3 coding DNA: TGTGCCAGTAGTACGCACTTACAGGGGGCAAGACAGCCCCAGCATTTT. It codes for CASSTHLQGARQPQHF.

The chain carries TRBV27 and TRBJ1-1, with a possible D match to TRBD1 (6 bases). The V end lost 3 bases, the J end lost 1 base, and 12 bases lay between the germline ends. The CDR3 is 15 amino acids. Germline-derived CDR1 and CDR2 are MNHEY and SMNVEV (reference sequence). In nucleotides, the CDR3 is TGTGCCAGCAGTTTCCGCACGGGACAGAACACTGAAGCTTTCTTT. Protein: CASSFRTGQNTEAFF.

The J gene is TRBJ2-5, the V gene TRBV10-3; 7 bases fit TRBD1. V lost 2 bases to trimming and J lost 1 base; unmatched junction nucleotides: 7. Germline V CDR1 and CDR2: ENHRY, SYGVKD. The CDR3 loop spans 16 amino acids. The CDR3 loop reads CAISETRGTVQETQYF. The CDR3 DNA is TGTGCCATCAGTGAGACCCGAGGGACAGTCCAAGAGACCCAGTACTTC.

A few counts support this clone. Written as DNA, the CDR3 is TGTGCCAGCAGCTTTCATCACGGGGGGGAGCTGTTTTTT. Protein sequence: CASSFHHGGELFF. The chain combines TRBV5-4 with TRBJ2-2; no firm D call. The CDR3 runs to 13 residues. Germline V gene data show CDR1 as SGHNT and CDR2 as YYREEE (reference sequence). Trimming shortened V by 2 bases and J by 8 bases, and 10 bases separated the two germline ends.

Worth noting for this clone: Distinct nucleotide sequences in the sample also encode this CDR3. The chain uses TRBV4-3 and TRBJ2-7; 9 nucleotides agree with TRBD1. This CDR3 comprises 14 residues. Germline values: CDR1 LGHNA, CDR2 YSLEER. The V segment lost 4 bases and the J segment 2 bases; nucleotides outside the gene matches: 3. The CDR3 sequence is CASSPRTGAYEQYF. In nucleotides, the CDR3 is TGCGCCAGCAGCCCAAGGACAGGGGCCTACGAGCAGTACTTC.

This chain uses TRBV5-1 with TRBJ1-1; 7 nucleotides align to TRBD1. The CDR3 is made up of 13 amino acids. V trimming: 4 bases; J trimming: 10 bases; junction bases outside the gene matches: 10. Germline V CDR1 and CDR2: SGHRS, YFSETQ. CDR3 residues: CASSEGTVLGAFF. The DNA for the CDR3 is TGCGCCAGCAGCGAGGGGACAGTCCTTGGAGCTTTCTTT.

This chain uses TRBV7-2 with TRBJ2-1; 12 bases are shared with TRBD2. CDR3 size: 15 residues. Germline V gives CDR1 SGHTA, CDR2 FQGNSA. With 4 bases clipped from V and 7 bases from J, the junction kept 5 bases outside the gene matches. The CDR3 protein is CASSYSSGGANEQFF. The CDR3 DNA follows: TGTGCCAGCAGCTATTCTAGCGGGGGGGCGAATGAGCAGTTCTTC. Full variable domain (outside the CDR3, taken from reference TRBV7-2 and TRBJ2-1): GAGVSQSPSNKVTEKGKDVELRCDPISGHTALYWYRQSLGQGLEFLIYFQGNSAPDKSGLPSDRFSAERTGGSVSTLTIQRTQQEDSAVYLCASSYSSGGANEQFFGPGTRLTVL.

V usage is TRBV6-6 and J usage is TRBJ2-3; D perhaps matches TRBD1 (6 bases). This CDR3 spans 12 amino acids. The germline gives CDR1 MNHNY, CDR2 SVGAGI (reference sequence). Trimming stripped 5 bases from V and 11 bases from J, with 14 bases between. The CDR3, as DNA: TGTGCCAGCAGTCTGGACAGCCTCTTGCAGTATTTT. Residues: CASSLDSLLQYF.

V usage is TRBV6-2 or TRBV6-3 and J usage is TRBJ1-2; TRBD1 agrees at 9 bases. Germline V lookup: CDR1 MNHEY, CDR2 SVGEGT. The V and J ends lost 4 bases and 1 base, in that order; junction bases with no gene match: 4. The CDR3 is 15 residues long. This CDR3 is CASSLGQGRNYGYTF. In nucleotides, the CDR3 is TGTGCCAGCAGTTTAGGACAGGGGCGTAACTATGGCTACACCTTC.

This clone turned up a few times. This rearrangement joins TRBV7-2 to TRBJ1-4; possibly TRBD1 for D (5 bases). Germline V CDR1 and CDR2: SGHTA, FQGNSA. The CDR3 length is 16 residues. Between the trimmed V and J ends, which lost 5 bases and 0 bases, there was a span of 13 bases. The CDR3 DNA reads TGTGCCAGCAGCCCCCAATGGGGGGCAACTAATGAAAAACTGTTTTTT. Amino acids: CASSPQWGATNEKLFF.

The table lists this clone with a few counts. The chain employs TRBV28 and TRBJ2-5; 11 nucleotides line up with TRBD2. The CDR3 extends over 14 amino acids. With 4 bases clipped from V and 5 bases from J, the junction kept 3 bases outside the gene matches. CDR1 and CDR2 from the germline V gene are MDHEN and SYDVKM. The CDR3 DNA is TGTGCCAGCAGTTCTAGCGGGAGGTGGGAGACCCAGTACTTC. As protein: CASSSSGRWETQYF. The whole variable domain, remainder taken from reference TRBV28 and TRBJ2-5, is DVKVTQSSRYLVKRTGEKVFLECVQDMDHENMFWYRQDPGLGLRLIYFSYDVKMKEKGDIPEGYSVSREKKERFSLILESASTNQTSMYLCASSSSGRWETQYFGPGTRLLVL.

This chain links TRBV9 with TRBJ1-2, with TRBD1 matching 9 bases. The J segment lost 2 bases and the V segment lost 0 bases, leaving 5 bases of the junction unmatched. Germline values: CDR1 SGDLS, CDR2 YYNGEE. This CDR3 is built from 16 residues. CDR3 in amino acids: CASSVDHRGQNYGYTF. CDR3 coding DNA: TGTGCCAGCAGCGTAGACCACAGGGGGCAAAACTATGGCTACACCTTC.

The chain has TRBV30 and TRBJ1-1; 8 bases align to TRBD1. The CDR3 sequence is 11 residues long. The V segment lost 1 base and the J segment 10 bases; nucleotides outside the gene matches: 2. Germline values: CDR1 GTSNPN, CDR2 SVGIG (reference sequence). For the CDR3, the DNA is TGTGCCTGGAGTGATACAGGGGGAGCTTTCTTT. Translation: CAWSDTGGAFF.

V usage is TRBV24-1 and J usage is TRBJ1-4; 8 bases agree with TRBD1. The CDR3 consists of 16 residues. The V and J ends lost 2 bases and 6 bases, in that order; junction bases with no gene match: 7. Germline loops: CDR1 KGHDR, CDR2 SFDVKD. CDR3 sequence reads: CATSDSGQGRYEKLFF. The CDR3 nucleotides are TGTGCCACCAGTGATTCCGGACAGGGACGGTATGAAAAACTGTTTTTT.

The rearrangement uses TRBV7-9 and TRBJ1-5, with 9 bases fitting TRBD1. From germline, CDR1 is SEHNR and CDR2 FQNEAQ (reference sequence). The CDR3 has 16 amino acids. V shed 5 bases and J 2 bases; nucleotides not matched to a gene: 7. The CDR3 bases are TGTGCCAGCAGCGGTACAGGGGGCGCGGGCAATCAGCCCCAGCATTTT. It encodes CASSGTGGAGNQPQHF. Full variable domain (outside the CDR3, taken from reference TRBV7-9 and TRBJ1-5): DTGVSQNPRHKITKRGQNVTFRCDPISEHNRLYWYRQTLGQGPEFLTYFQNEAQLEKSRLLSDRFSAERPKGSFSTLEIQRTEQGDSAMYLCASSGTGGAGNQPQHFGDGTRLSIL.

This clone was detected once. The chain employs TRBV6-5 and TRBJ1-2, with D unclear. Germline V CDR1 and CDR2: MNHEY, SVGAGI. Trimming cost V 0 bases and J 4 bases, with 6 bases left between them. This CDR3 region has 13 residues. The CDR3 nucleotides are TGTGCCAGCAGTTACTCGGGCTTCTATGGCTACACCTTC. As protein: CASSYSGFYGYTF.

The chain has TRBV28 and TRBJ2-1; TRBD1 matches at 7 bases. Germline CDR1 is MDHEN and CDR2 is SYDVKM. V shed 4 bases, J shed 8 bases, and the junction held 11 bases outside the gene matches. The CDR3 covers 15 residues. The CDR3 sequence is CASSYGQVLGHEQFF. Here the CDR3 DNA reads TGTGCCAGCAGTTACGGACAGGTATTGGGTCATGAGCAGTTCTTC. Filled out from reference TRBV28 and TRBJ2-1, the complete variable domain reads DVKVTQSSRYLVKRTGEKVFLECVQDMDHENMFWYRQDPGLGLRLIYFSYDVKMKEKGDIPEGYSVSREKKERFSLILESASTNQTSMYLCASSYGQVLGHEQFFGPGTRLTVL.

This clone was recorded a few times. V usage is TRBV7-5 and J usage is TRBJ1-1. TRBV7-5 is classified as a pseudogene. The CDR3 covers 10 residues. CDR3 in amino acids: CVRSLARAFF. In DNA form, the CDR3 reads TGTGTCAGAAGCTTAGCGAGAGCTTTCTTT.

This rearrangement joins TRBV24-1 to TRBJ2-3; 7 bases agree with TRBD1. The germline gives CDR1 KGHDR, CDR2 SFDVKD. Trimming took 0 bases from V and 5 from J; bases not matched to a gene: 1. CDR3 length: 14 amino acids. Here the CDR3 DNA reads TGTGCCACCAGTGATTTGCACAGGGGAGATACGCAGTATTTT. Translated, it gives CATSDLHRGDTQYF.

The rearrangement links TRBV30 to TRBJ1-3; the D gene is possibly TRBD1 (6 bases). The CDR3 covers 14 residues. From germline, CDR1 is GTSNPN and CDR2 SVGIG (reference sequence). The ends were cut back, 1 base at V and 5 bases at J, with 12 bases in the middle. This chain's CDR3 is CAWSGQQGRNTIYF. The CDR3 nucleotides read TGTGCCTGGAGTGGTCAACAGGGACGAAACACCATATATTTT.

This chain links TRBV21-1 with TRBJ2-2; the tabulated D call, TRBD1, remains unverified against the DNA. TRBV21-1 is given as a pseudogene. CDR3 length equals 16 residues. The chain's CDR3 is CASTIKRDRPTGELFF. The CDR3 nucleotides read TGTGCCAGCACCATTAAAAGGGACAGACCCACCGGGGAGCTGTTTTTT.

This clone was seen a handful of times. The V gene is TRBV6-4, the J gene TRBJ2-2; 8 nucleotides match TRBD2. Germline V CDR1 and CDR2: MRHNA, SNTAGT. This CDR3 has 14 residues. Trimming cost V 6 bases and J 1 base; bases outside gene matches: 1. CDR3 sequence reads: CASRLAVNTGELFF. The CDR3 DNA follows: TGTGCCAGCAGACTAGCGGTGAACACCGGGGAGCTGTTTTTT.

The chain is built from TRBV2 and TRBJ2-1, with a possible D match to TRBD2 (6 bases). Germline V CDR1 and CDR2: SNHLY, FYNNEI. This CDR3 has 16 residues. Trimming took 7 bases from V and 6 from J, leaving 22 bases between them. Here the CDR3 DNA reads TGTGCCAGCAACCGACCCCAGGAGGGACGGATCAATGAGCAGTTCTTC. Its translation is CASNRPQEGRINEQFF.

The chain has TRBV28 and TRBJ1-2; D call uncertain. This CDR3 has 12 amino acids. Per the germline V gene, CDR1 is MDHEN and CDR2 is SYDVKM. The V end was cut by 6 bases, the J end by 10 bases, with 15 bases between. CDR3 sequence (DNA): TGTGCCAGCAGAGACCGGCGGGAACCCTACACCTTC. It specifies CASRDRREPYTF.